The clone carrying this T cell receptor beta chain is classed as medium-sized by frequency. This sample stems from a study of human CD8 memory T cell subsets. TCR beta was sequenced from UMI-tagged 5' RACE libraries. TCRdb reanalyzed the 5' RACE reads and collapses them to one entry per CDR3 protein, without DNA. The repertoire table contains more than 15,000 distinct CDR3 sequences. The specimen sequenced was CD8+ stem-like memory T cells (TSCM and TCM) sorted from PBMCs. Subset reported: stem-like memory CD8 T cells (TSTEM), CCR7+ PD-1- TIGIT-. The receptor's source is a human donor in good health.

The CDR3 protein is CASSSSGSVAKNIQYF. The V gene is TRBV7-2, the J gene TRBJ2-4. This CDR3 has 16 amino acids. CDR1 is SGHTA, CDR2 FQGNSA, per germline.